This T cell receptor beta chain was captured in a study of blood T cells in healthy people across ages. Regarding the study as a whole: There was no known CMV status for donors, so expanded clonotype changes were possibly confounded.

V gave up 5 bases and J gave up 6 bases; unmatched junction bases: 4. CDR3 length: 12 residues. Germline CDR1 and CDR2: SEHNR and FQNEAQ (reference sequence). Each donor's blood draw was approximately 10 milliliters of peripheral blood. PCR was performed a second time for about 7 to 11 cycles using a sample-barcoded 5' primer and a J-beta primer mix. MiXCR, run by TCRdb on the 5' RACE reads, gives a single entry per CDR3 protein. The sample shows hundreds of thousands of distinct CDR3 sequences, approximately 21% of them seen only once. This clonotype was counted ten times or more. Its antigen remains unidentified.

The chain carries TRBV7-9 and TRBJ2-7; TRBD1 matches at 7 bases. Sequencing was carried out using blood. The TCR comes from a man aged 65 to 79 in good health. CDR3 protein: CASSPRDSEQYF. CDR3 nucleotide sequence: TGTGCCAGCAGCCCCCGGGACAGCGAGCAGTACTTC.